These T cell receptor beta chains were read from a single sample in a study of blood T cells in healthy people across ages. TCRdb re-derived calls from the 5' RACE reads in MiXCR, one entry per CDR3 protein. The sample records some 860,000 distinct CDR3 sequences, 56% being singletons. The sequencing sample was made of blood. The receptors shown here come from a middle-aged man in good health. CDR3s include the opening cysteine and the closing phenylalanine or tryptophan. The D gene is left open where the match is weak. A row's size may be missing; if present it is once, few, many or a size class.

V gene: TRBV29-1
J gene: TRBJ2-6
clone size: few
D gene: NA
CDR3 protein: CSVGDSGANVLTF
CDR3 DNA: TGCAGCGTTGGAGACTCTGGGGCCAACGTCCTGACTTTC

V gene: TRBV4-2
J gene: TRBJ2-5
clone size: NA
D gene: NA
CDR3 protein: CASSPKGRWETQYF
CDR3 DNA: TGTGCCAGCAGCCCGAAGGGGCGATGGGAGACCCAGTACTTC

V gene: TRBV7-2
J gene: TRBJ2-5
clone size: few
D gene: TRBD1
CDR3 protein: CASSPTGGAETQYF
CDR3 DNA: TGTGCCAGCAGCCCTACAGGGGGCGCAGAGACCCAGTACTTC

V gene: TRBV5-1
J gene: TRBJ2-1
clone size: few
D gene: NA
CDR3 protein: CASSWSRLFRSYNEQFF
CDR3 DNA: TGCGCCAGCAGCTGGAGCAGGTTATTTCGCTCCTACAATGAGCAGTTCTTC

V gene: TRBV13
J gene: TRBJ2-7
clone size: NA
D gene: NA
CDR3 protein: CASSEGVADEQYF
CDR3 DNA: TGTGCCAGCAGCGAAGGCGTAGCGGACGAGCAGTACTTC

V gene: TRBV5-1
J gene: TRBJ2-1
clone size: few
D gene: NA
CDR3 protein: CASSLDGQINEQFF
CDR3 DNA: TGCGCCAGCAGCTTGGACGGACAAATCAATGAGCAGTTCTTC

V gene: TRBV3-1
J gene: TRBJ1-2
clone size: NA
D gene: NA
CDR3 protein: CASSQGGQDYGYTF
CDR3 DNA: TGTGCCAGCAGCCAAGGGGGCCAGGACTATGGCTACACCTTC

V gene: TRBV6-5
J gene: TRBJ2-7
clone size: NA
D gene: TRBD2
CDR3 protein: CASSYSTGGISEQYF
CDR3 DNA: TGTGCCAGCAGTTACTCAACGGGGGGTATTTCGGAGCAGTACTTC

V gene: TRBV7-2
J gene: TRBJ2-7
clone size: few
D gene: TRBD2
CDR3 protein: CASSPMTSGAYEQYF
CDR3 DNA: TGTGCCAGCAGCCCCATGACTAGCGGGGCCTACGAGCAGTACTTC

V gene: TRBV10-3
J gene: TRBJ2-1
clone size: NA
D gene: NA
CDR3 protein: CAIRDSNYNEQFF
CDR3 DNA: TGTGCCATCAGGGACAGTAACTACAATGAGCAGTTCTTC

V gene: TRBV7-3
J gene: TRBJ2-5
clone size: many
D gene: NA
CDR3 protein: CASSLSSAGPSETQYF
CDR3 DNA: TGTGCCAGCAGCTTAAGTTCGGCAGGGCCCTCAGAGACCCAGTACTTC

V gene: TRBV12-3/TRBV12-4
J gene: TRBJ2-3
clone size: NA
D gene: NA
CDR3 protein: CASNLQDRPTDTQYF
CDR3 DNA: TGTGCCAGCAACCTGCAGGACAGACCCACAGATACGCAGTATTTT

V gene: TRBV6-6
J gene: TRBJ1-2
clone size: NA
D gene: NA
CDR3 protein: CASSPSPGTAYGYTF
CDR3 DNA: TGTGCCAGCAGTCCCTCACCGGGAACAGCTTATGGCTACACCTTC

V gene: TRBV20-1
J gene: TRBJ1-1
clone size: NA
D gene: NA
CDR3 protein: CSASSGETEAFF
CDR3 DNA: TGCAGTGCTAGTTCAGGGGAGACTGAAGCTTTCTTT

V gene: TRBV11-2
J gene: TRBJ2-7
clone size: NA
D gene: NA
CDR3 protein: CASSLDWESEQYF
CDR3 DNA: TGTGCCAGCAGCTTAGATTGGGAAAGCGAGCAGTACTTC

V gene: TRBV24-1
J gene: TRBJ2-1
clone size: NA
D gene: TRBD1
CDR3 protein: CATSDAGDRSSYNEQFF
CDR3 DNA: TGTGCCACCAGTGATGCAGGGGACAGGAGCTCCTACAATGAGCAGTTCTTC

V gene: TRBV15
J gene: TRBJ2-1
clone size: NA
D gene: NA
CDR3 protein: CATSSVYEEQFF
CDR3 DNA: TGTGCCACCAGCAGTGTGTATGAGGAGCAGTTCTTC

V gene: TRBV12-3/TRBV12-4
J gene: TRBJ2-3
clone size: few
D gene: NA
CDR3 protein: CASSDRPTTSTDTQYF
CDR3 DNA: TGTGCCAGCAGTGACCGACCTACCACTAGCACAGATACGCAGTATTTT

V gene: TRBV6-2/TRBV6-3
J gene: TRBJ2-7
clone size: NA
D gene: TRBD1
CDR3 protein: CASGTTGPFAYEQYF
CDR3 DNA: TGTGCCAGCGGGACGACAGGGCCCTTTGCCTACGAGCAGTACTTC

V gene: TRBV20-1
J gene: TRBJ2-3
clone size: NA
D gene: TRBD2
CDR3 protein: CSAGWVSGGATDTQYF
CDR3 DNA: TGCAGTGCTGGATGGGTTAGCGGGGGGGCGACAGATACGCAGTATTTT

V gene: TRBV18
J gene: TRBJ2-7
clone size: NA
D gene: TRBD1
CDR3 protein: CASSLSQGAYEQYF
CDR3 DNA: TGTGCCAGCTCACTGTCCCAGGGGGCCTACGAGCAGTACTTC

V gene: TRBV25-1
J gene: TRBJ1-2
clone size: many
D gene: TRBD1
CDR3 protein: CASSRTGYGYTF
CDR3 DNA: TGTGCCAGCAGCCGGACAGGTTATGGCTACACCTTC

V gene: TRBV5-1
J gene: TRBJ2-6
clone size: many
D gene: NA
CDR3 protein: CASSGNRGLSGANVLTF
CDR3 DNA: TGCGCCAGCAGCGGTAACAGGGGACTCTCTGGGGCCAACGTCCTGACTTTC

V gene: TRBV24-1
J gene: TRBJ2-5
clone size: NA
D gene: TRBD1
CDR3 protein: CATSVGTGAETQYF
CDR3 DNA: TGTGCCACCAGTGTTGGGACAGGGGCAGAGACCCAGTACTTC

V gene: TRBV10-3
J gene: TRBJ2-6
clone size: NA
D gene: NA
CDR3 protein: CAISENVPGANVLTF
CDR3 DNA: TGTGCCATCAGTGAGAATGTACCTGGGGCCAACGTCCTGACTTTC

V gene: TRBV20-1
J gene: TRBJ2-7
clone size: NA
D gene: NA
CDR3 protein: CSARGSDLYEQYF
CDR3 DNA: TGCAGTGCTAGGGGCTCCGATCTCTACGAGCAGTACTTC

V gene: TRBV20-1
J gene: TRBJ2-5
clone size: many
D gene: NA
CDR3 protein: CSARDRGVGFRAQYF
CDR3 DNA: TGCAGTGCTAGAGATCGGGGCGTGGGCTTTCGGGCCCAGTACTTC

V gene: TRBV20-1
J gene: TRBJ2-1
clone size: NA
D gene: TRBD2
CDR3 protein: CSAGGRGETYNEQFF
CDR3 DNA: TGCAGTGCGGGTGGACGGGGGGAGACCTACAATGAGCAGTTCTTC

V gene: TRBV2
J gene: TRBJ1-4
clone size: once
D gene: TRBD1
CDR3 protein: CASRLQGTTNEKLFF
CDR3 DNA: TGTGCCAGCAGGTTACAGGGGACAACTAATGAAAAACTGTTTTTT

V gene: TRBV4-3
J gene: TRBJ2-4
clone size: NA
D gene: NA
CDR3 protein: CASSQEPIWADKNIQYF
CDR3 DNA: TGCGCCAGCAGCCAAGAACCGATTTGGGCAGACAAAAACATTCAGTACTTC

V gene: TRBV30
J gene: TRBJ1-2
clone size: NA
D gene: NA
CDR3 protein: CAWSVRGLYGYTF
CDR3 DNA: TGTGCCTGGAGTGTAAGGGGACTCTATGGCTACACCTTC

V gene: TRBV30
J gene: TRBJ2-2
clone size: NA
D gene: NA
CDR3 protein: CAWKRWNTGELFF
CDR3 DNA: TGTGCCTGGAAACGATGGAACACCGGGGAGCTGTTTTTT

V gene: TRBV5-1
J gene: TRBJ2-3
clone size: NA
D gene: NA
CDR3 protein: CASSLLEGTPSTDTQYF
CDR3 DNA: TGCGCCAGCAGCTTGCTTGAGGGGACTCCTAGCACAGATACGCAGTATTTT

V gene: TRBV7-9
J gene: TRBJ2-4
clone size: few
D gene: TRBD1
CDR3 protein: CASTSGTGLSNIQYF
CDR3 DNA: TGTGCCAGCACCTCCGGGACAGGGTTGTCGAACATTCAGTACTTC

V gene: TRBV4-2
J gene: TRBJ1-6
clone size: NA
D gene: NA
CDR3 protein: CASSQESTSNSPLHF
CDR3 DNA: TGTGCCAGCAGCCAAGAAAGTACAAGTAATTCACCCCTCCACTTT

V gene: TRBV28
J gene: TRBJ1-6
clone size: few
D gene: NA
CDR3 protein: CASSRASNNSPLHF
CDR3 DNA: TGTGCCAGCAGTCGGGCCTCCAATAATTCACCCCTCCACTTT

V gene: TRBV7-9
J gene: TRBJ2-7
clone size: NA
D gene: TRBD1
CDR3 protein: CASSPKVQGTTYEQYF
CDR3 DNA: TGTGCCAGCAGCCCAAAAGTACAGGGGACAACCTACGAGCAGTACTTC

V gene: TRBV28
J gene: TRBJ1-2
clone size: NA
D gene: NA
CDR3 protein: CASVADALDLIYGYTF
CDR3 DNA: TGTGCCAGCGTGGCAGACGCCCTAGACCTTATCTATGGCTACACCTTC

V gene: TRBV4-3
J gene: TRBJ2-1
clone size: few
D gene: NA
CDR3 protein: CASSQEDGNEQFF
CDR3 DNA: TGCGCCAGCAGCCAAGAAGATGGGAATGAGCAGTTCTTC

V gene: TRBV27
J gene: TRBJ2-7
clone size: few
D gene: TRBD2
CDR3 protein: CASSPRMAGAYEQYF
CDR3 DNA: TGTGCCAGCAGTCCCCGGATGGCGGGAGCCTACGAGCAGTACTTC

V gene: TRBV4-2
J gene: TRBJ2-2
clone size: NA
D gene: TRBD2
CDR3 protein: CASSYGLAENIGELFF
CDR3 DNA: TGTGCCAGCAGTTATGGACTAGCGGAGAACATCGGGGAGCTGTTTTTT

V gene: TRBV2
J gene: TRBJ1-5
clone size: NA
D gene: NA
CDR3 protein: CASSQGRSPQPQHF
CDR3 DNA: TGTGCCAGCAGTCAGGGAAGGAGTCCTCAGCCCCAGCATTTT

V gene: TRBV27
J gene: TRBJ2-7
clone size: once
D gene: NA
CDR3 protein: CASRRSLNEQYF
CDR3 DNA: TGTGCCAGCAGAAGAAGTCTGAACGAGCAGTACTTC

V gene: TRBV3-1
J gene: TRBJ2-6
clone size: NA
D gene: NA
CDR3 protein: CASSQGGGLRSGANVLTF
CDR3 DNA: TGTGCCAGCAGCCAAGGCGGTGGACTCCGCTCTGGGGCCAACGTCCTGACTTTC

V gene: TRBV6-2/TRBV6-3
J gene: TRBJ2-7
clone size: few
D gene: TRBD2
CDR3 protein: CASSYSKLAGGREQYF
CDR3 DNA: TGTGCCAGCAGTTACTCCAAACTAGCGGGAGGTCGAGAGCAGTACTTC

V gene: TRBV28
J gene: TRBJ2-6
clone size: many
D gene: NA
CDR3 protein: CASSGTYGGRTPSSGANVLTF
CDR3 DNA: TGTGCCAGCAGTGGAACATACGGAGGACGGACACCCAGCTCTGGGGCCAACGTCCTGACTTTC

V gene: TRBV7-2
J gene: TRBJ2-1
clone size: many
D gene: NA
CDR3 protein: CASSSPEDNYNEQFF
CDR3 DNA: TGTGCCAGCAGCTCGCCAGAGGACAACTACAATGAGCAGTTCTTC

V gene: TRBV3-1
J gene: TRBJ2-5
clone size: few
D gene: NA
CDR3 protein: CASSGHRDGLGETQYF
CDR3 DNA: TGTGCCAGCAGCGGACACAGGGATGGCCTGGGGGAGACCCAGTACTTC

V gene: TRBV28
J gene: TRBJ1-2
clone size: NA
D gene: NA
CDR3 protein: CASSLGGQGYTF
CDR3 DNA: TGTGCCAGCAGTTTGGGGGGCCAAGGCTACACCTTC

V gene: TRBV7-9
J gene: TRBJ2-1
clone size: NA
D gene: TRBD2
CDR3 protein: CASSSGGLAGVYEQFF
CDR3 DNA: TGTGCCAGCAGCTCGGGGGGACTAGCGGGAGTTTATGAGCAGTTCTTC

V gene: TRBV25-1
J gene: TRBJ2-7
clone size: NA
D gene: NA
CDR3 protein: CASSEPLRVKYF
CDR3 DNA: TGTGCCAGCAGTGAACCCCTCAGGGTTAAGTACTTC

V gene: TRBV7-2
J gene: TRBJ2-3
clone size: NA
D gene: NA
CDR3 protein: CASSHYSAGHGTDTQYF
CDR3 DNA: TGTGCCAGCAGCCACTATTCAGCGGGTCACGGCACAGATACGCAGTATTTT